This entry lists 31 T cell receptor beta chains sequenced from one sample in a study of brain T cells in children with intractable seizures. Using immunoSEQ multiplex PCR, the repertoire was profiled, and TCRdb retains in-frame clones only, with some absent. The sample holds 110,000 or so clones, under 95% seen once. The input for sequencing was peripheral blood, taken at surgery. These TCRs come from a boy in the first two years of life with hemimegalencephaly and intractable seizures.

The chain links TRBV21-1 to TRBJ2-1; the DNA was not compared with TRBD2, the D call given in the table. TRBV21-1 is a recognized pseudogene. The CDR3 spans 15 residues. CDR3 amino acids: CASSRLEREYYEQFF. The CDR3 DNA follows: TGTGCCAGCAGCCGTCTCGAGCGGGAGTACTATGAGCAGTTCTTC.

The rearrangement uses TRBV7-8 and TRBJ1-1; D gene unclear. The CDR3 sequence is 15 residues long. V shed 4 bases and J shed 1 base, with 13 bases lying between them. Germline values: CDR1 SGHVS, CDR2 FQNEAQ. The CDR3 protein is CASSSLHTENTEAFF. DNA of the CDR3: TGTGCCAGCAGCTCCCTACATACAGAGAACACTGAAGCTTTCTTT.

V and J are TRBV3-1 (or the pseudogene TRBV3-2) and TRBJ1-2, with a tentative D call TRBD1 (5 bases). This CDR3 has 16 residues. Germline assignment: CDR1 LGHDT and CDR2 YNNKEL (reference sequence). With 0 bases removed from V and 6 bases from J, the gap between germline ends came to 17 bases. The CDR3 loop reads CASSQDRGQLPHGYTF. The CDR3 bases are TGTGCCAGCAGCCAAGATAGGGGTCAGTTGCCTCATGGCTACACCTTC.

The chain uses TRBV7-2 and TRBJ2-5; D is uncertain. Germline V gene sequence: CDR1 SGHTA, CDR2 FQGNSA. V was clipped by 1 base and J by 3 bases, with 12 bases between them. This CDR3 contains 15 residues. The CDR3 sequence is CASSLGSYAEETQYF. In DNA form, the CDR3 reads TGTGCCAGCAGCTTAGGCAGCTACGCGGAAGAGACCCAGTACTTC.

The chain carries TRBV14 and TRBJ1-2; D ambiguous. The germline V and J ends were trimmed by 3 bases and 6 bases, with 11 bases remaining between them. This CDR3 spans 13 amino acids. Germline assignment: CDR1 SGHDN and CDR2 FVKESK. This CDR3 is CASSHVGGDGYTF. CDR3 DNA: TGTGCCAGCAGCCACGTGGGCGGGGATGGCTACACCTTC.

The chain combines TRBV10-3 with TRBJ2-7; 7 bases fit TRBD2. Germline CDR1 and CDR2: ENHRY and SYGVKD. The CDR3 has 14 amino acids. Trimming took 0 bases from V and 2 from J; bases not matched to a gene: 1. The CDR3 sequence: CAISESGTTYEQYF. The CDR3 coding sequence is TGTGCCATCAGTGAGTCAGGGACTACCTACGAGCAGTACTTC.

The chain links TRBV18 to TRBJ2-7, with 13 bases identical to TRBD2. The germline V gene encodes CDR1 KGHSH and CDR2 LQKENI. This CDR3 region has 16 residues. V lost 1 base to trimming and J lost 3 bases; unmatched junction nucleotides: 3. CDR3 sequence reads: CASSPQTSGGFYEQYF. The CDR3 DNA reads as TGTGCCAGCTCACCACAGACTAGCGGGGGGTTCTACGAGCAGTACTTC.

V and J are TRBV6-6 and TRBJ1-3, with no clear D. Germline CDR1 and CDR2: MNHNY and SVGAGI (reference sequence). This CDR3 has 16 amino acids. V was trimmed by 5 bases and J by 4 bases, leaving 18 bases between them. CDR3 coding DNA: TGTGCCAGCAGTACTTCAATTGGGCTATCCGGAAACACCATATATTTT. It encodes CASSTSIGLSGNTIYF.

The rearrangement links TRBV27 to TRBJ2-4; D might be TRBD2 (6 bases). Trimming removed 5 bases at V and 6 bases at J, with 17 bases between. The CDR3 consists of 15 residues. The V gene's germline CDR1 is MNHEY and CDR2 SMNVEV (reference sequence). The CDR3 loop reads CASSLGSGYLNIQYF. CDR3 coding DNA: TGTGCCAGCAGTCTAGGTAGCGGCTACCTAAACATTCAGTACTTC.

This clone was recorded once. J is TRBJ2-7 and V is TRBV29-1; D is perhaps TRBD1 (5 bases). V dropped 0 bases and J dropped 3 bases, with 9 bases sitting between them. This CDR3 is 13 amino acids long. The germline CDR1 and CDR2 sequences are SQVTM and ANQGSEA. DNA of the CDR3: TGCAGCGTTGAAGATCAGGGTAGCTACGAGCAGTACTTC. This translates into CSVEDQGSYEQYF.

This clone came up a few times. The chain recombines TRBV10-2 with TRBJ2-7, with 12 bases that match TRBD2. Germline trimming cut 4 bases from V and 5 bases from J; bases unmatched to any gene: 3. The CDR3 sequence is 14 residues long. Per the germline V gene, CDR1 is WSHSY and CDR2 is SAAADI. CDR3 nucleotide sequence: TGCGCCAGCAGTGTGACTAGCGGGAGAGACGAGCAGTACTTC. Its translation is CASSVTSGRDEQYF.

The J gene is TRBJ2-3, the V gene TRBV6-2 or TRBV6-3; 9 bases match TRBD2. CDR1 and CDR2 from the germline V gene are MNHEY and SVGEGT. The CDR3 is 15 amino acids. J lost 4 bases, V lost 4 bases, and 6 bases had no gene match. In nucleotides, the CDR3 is TGTGCCAGCAGTTCCGGGACTAGCCTGGCAGATACGCAGTATTTT. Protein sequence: CASSSGTSLADTQYF.

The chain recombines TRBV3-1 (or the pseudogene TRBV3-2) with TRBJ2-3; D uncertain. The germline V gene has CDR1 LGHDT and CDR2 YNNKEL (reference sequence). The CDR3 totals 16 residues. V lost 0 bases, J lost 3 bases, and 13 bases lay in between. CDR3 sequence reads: CASSQDRVRLTDTQYF. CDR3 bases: TGTGCCAGCAGCCAAGACCGGGTTCGCCTAACAGATACGCAGTATTTT.

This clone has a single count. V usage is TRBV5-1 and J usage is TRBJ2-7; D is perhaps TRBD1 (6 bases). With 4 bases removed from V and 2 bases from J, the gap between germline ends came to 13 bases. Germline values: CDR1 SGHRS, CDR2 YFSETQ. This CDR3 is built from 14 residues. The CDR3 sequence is CASSRGSTAYEQYF. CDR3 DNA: TGCGCCAGCAGCAGGGGGAGTACCGCCTACGAGCAGTACTTC.

CDR3 DNA: TGTGCCAGTAGTATGGGACTCTACAATGAGCAGTTCTTC. Protein: CASSMGLYNEQFF. V and J are TRBV19 and TRBJ2-1, with a tentative D call TRBD2 (6 bases). CDR3 length equals 13 residues. With 3 bases removed from V and 3 bases from J, the gap between germline ends came to 6 bases. Germline CDR1 reads LNHDA; CDR2 reads SQIVND (reference sequence).

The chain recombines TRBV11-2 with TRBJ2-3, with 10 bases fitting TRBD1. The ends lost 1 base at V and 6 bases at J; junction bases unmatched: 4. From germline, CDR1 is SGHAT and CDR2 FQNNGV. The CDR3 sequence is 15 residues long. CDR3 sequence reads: CASSLGPGQGDTQYF. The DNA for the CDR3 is TGTGCCAGCAGCTTAGGCCCGGGACAGGGGGATACGCAGTATTTT.

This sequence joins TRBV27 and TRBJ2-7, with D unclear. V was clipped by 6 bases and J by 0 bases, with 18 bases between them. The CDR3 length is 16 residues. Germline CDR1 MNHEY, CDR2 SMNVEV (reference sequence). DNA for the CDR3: TGTGCCAGCAGGACCCCAAAGGGCCGCAGCTCCTACGAGCAGTACTTC. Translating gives CASRTPKGRSSYEQYF.

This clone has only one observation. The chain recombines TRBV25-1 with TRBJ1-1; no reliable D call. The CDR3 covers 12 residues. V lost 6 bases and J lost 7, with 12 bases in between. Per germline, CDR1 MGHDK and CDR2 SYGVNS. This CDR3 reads CASRGWYLEAFF. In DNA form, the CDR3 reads TGTGCCAGCAGAGGCTGGTATCTTGAAGCTTTCTTT.

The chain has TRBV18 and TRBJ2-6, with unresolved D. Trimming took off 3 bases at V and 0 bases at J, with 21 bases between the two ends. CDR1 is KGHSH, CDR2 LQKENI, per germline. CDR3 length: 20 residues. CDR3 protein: CASSPYMAGALSSGANVLTF. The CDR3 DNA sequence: TGTGCCAGCTCACCCTACATGGCCGGAGCTCTGAGCTCTGGGGCCAACGTCCTGACTTTC. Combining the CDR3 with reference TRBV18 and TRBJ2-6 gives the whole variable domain NAGVMQNPRHLVRRRGQEARLRCSPMKGHSHVYWYRQLPEEGLKFMVYLQKENIIDESGMPKERFSAEFPKEGPSILRIQQVVRGDSAAYFCASSPYMAGALSSGANVLTFGAGSRLTVL.

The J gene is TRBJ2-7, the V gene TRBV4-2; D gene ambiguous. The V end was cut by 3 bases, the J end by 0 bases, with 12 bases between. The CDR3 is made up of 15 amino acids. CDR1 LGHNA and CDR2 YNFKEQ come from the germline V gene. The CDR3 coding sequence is TGTGCCAGCAGCCAGGATTGGACGGCCTCCTACGAGCAGTACTTC. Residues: CASSQDWTASYEQYF.

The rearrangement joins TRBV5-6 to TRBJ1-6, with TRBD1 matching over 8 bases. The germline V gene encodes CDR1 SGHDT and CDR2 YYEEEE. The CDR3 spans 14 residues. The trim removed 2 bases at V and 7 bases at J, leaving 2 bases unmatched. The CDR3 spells CASSFGQGNSPLHF. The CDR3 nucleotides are TGTGCCAGCAGCTTCGGACAGGGAAATTCACCCCTCCACTTT.

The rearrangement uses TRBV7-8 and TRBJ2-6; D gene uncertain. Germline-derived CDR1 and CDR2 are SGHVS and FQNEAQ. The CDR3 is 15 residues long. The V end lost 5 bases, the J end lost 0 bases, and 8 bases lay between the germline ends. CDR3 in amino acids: CASSLRHSGANVLTF. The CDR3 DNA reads TGTGCCAGCAGCCTCCGACACTCTGGGGCCAACGTCCTGACTTTC.

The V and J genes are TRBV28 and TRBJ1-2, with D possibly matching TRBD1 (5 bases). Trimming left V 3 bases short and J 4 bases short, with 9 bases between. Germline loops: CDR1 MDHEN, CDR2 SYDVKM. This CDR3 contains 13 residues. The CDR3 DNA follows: TGTGCCAGCAGTTTTGGGGGTCTCTATGGCTACACCTTC. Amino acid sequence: CASSFGGLYGYTF.

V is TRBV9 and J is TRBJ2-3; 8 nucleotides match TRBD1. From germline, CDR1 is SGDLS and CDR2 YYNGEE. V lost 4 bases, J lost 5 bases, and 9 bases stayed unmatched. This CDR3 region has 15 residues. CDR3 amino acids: CASSPRGTGEDTQYF. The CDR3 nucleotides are TGTGCCAGCAGCCCCAGGGGGACAGGCGAAGATACGCAGTATTTT.

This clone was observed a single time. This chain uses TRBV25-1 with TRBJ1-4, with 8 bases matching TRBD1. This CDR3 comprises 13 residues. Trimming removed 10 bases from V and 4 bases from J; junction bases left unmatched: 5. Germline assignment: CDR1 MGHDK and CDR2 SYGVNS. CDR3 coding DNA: TGTGCCACCCTGGACAGGGATAATGAAAAACTGTTTTTT. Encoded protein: CATLDRDNEKLFF.

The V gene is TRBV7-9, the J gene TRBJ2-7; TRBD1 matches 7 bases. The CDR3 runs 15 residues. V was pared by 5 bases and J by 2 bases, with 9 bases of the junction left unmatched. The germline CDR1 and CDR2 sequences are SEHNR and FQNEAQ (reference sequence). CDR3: CASSPRTGSPYEQYF. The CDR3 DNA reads TGTGCCAGCAGCCCTCGGACAGGCTCGCCCTACGAGCAGTACTTC.

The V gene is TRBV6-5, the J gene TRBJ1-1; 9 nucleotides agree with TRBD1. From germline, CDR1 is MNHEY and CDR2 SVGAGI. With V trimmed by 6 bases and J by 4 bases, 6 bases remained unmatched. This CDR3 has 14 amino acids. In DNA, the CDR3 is TGTGCCAGCAGGCAGACAGGGGGTTTCACTGAAGCTTTCTTT. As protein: CASRQTGGFTEAFF.

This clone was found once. CDR3 coding DNA: TGTGCCAGCAGTACAAGGACAGGGGGCGTATCTAATGAAAAACTGTTTTTT. Residues: CASSTRTGGVSNEKLFF. This chain uses TRBV27 with TRBJ1-4, with TRBD1 identical over 11 bases. CDR3 size: 17 residues. The germline gives CDR1 MNHEY, CDR2 SMNVEV (reference sequence). The junction had 8 bases not matched to a gene; V was cut back by 5 bases and J by 3 bases.

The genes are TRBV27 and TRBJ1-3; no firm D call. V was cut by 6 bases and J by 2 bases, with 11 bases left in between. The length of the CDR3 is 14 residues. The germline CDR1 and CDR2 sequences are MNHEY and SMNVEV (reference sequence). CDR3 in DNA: TGTGCCAGCAGCCTCAGGTTCGCTGGAAACACCATATATTTT. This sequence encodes CASSLRFAGNTIYF.

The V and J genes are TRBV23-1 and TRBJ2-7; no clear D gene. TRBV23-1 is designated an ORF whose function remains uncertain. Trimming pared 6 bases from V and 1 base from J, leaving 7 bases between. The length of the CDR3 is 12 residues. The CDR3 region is CASSRVSYEQYF. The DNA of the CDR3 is TGCGCCAGCAGCCGCGTTTCCTACGAGCAGTACTTC.

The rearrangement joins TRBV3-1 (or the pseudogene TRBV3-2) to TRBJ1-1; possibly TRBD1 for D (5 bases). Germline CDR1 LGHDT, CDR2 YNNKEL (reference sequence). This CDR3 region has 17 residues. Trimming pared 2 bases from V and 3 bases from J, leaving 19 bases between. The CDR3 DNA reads TGTGCCAGCAGCCAAAAGAGCCCCGACAGTAGGGACACTGAAGCTTTCTTT. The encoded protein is CASSQKSPDSRDTEAFF.